The 8 T cell receptor beta chains listed next were all sequenced from one sample in a study of identical twins. Using its own MiXCR run on the 5' RACE reads, TCRdb lists one record per CDR3 protein. The data show fewer than 550,000 distinct CDR3 sequences, about 15% seen once. The same specimen was also included in a second study, on yellow fever vaccine responses in identical twins.

Sequences were obtained from CD4+ T cells sorted from blood. All receptors derive from a woman in her late teens or twenties in good health.

The rearrangement uses TRBV7-9 and TRBJ2-1; D might be TRBD2 (6 bases). Trimming took off 5 bases at V and 5 bases at J, with 13 bases between the two ends. Germline V CDR1 and CDR2: SEHNR, FQNEAQ (reference sequence). This CDR3 is built from 14 residues. The CDR3 nucleotides read TGTGCCAGCAGCACCCCGCGGGATAACAATGAGCAGTTCTTC. Translation: CASSTPRDNNEQFF.

The chain combines TRBV5-6 with TRBJ2-7; a weak D match, TRBD1 (6 bases). Germline V gene data show CDR1 as SGHDT and CDR2 as YYEEEE. The V end was cut by 6 bases, the J end by 2 bases, with 15 bases between. This CDR3 is built from 14 residues. The CDR3 coding sequence is TGTGCCAGCACCCTGGGCCAGGGGACCTACGAGCAGTACGTC. Its translation: CASTLGQGTYEQYV.

This clonotype turned up a few times. The chain is built from TRBV11-2 and TRBJ2-7; 7 bases fit TRBD1. Germline-derived CDR1 and CDR2 are SGHAT and FQNNGV. The CDR3 length is 14 residues. Losses at the gene ends were 0 bases for V and 3 bases for J; bases not matched to a gene: 2. CDR3 sequence (DNA): TGTGCCAGCAGCTTAGAGACAGGGAACTACGAGCAGTACTTC. This codes for CASSLETGNYEQYF.

This chain connects TRBV6-6 to TRBJ2-5, with D possibly matching TRBD1 (6 bases). The V and J ends lost 11 bases and 4 bases respectively, with 17 bases between them. Germline CDR1 reads MNHNY; CDR2 reads SVGAGI (reference sequence). This CDR3 has 13 residues. CDR3 region: CAATRDTIETQYF. The DNA of the CDR3 is TGTGCCGCGACCCGGGACACAATAGAGACCCAGTACTTC.

This clonotype has a handful of counts. The rearrangement links TRBV7-8 to TRBJ2-1; 12 bases match TRBD2. Germline assignment: CDR1 SGHVS and CDR2 FQNEAQ. Unmatched junction bases numbered 7, after V lost 5 bases and J lost 5 bases. The CDR3 runs 16 residues. This CDR3 is CASSTTGLAGNNEQFF. The CDR3 nucleotides read TGTGCCAGCAGCACAACGGGACTAGCGGGCAACAATGAGCAGTTCTTC.

The table lists this clonotype with a few counts. In nucleotides, the CDR3 is TGTGCCAGCAGCCAAGATCAACGGCTAGCGTCTAGCACAGATACGCAGTATTTT. Amino acids: CASSQDQRLASSTDTQYF. The chain has TRBV4-2 and TRBJ2-3; maybe TRBD2 (6 bases). This CDR3 spans 18 amino acids. CDR1 and CDR2 from the germline V gene are LGHNA and YNFKEQ. Trimming shortened V by 0 bases and J by 0 bases, and 16 bases separated the two germline ends.

The rearrangement uses TRBV5-1 and TRBJ2-2; TRBD1 or TRBD2 may be the D gene (5 bases each). The V gene lost 4 bases and the J gene lost 3 bases, with 22 bases spanning the gap. CDR3 length: 18 residues. Germline V CDR1 and CDR2: SGHRS, YFSETQ. The CDR3 region is CASSTWTRRKGHTGELFF. The CDR3 nucleotides read TGCGCCAGCAGCACCTGGACGCGCCGGAAGGGACACACCGGGGAGCTGTTTTTT.

The chain couples TRBV5-1 to TRBJ2-7; 8 bases align to TRBD2. CDR1 SGHRS and CDR2 YFSETQ come from the germline V gene. The CDR3 runs 15 residues. V lost 0 bases to trimming and J lost 3 bases; unmatched junction nucleotides: 5. CDR3: CASSLGSAGGYEQYV. The CDR3 DNA sequence: TGCGCCAGCAGCTTGGGGTCTGCGGGGGGCTACGAGCAGTACGTC.